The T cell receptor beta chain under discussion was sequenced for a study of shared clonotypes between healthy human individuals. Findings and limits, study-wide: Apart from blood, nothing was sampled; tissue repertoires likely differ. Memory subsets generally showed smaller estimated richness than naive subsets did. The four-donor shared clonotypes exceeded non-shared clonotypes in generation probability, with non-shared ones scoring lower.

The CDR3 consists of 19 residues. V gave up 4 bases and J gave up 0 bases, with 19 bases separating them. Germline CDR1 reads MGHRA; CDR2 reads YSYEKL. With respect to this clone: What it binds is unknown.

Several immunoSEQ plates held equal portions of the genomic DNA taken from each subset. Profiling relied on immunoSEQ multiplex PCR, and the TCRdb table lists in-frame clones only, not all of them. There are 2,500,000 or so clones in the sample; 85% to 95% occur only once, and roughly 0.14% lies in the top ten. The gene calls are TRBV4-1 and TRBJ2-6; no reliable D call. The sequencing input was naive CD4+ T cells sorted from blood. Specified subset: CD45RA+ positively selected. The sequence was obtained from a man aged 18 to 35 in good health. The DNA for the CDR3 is TGCGCCAGCAGCCCAAGTGGGCCAGGTACTTCCTCTGGGGCCAACGTCCTGACTTTC. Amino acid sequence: CASSPSGPGTSSGANVLTF.